Reported below is one T cell receptor beta chain. The length of the CDR3 is 14 residues. With 2 bases removed from V and 3 bases from J, the gap between germline ends came to 11 bases. Germline CDR1 is SGHNT and CDR2 is YYREEE (reference sequence). The data were produced by immunoSEQ multiplex PCR, yet TCRdb's version contains in-frame clones alone and is incomplete. Of roughly 240,000 clones in the sample, 75% to 85% are singletons; the top ten hold around 5%. This record comes from a study of blood T cell repertoires in COVID-19. The sequence was collected from a woman in her sixties or seventies with acute or convalescent COVID-19. The specimen sequenced was peripheral blood. The rearrangement links TRBV5-4 to TRBJ1-1, with D perhaps matching TRBD1 (5 bases). CDR3: CASSFRRGDTEAFF. As DNA, the CDR3 is TGTGCCAGCAGCTTTCGAAGGGGCGACACTGAAGCTTTCTTT.